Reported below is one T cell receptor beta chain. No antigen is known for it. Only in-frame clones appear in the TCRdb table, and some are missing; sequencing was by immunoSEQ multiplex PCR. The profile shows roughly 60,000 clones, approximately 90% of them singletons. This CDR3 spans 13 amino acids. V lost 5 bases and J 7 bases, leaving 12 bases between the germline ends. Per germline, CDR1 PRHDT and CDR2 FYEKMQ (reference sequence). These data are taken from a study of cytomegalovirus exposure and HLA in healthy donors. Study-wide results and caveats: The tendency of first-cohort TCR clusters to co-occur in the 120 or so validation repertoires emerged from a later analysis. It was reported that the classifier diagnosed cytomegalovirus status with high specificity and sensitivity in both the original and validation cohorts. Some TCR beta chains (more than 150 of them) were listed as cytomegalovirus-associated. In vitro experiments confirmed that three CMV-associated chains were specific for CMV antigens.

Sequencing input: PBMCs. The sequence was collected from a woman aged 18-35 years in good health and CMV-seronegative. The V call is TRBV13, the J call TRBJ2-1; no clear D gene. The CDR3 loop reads CASSPITWNEQFF. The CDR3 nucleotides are TGTGCCAGCAGCCCGATAACTTGGAATGAGCAGTTCTTC. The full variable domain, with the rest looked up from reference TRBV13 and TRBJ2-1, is AAGVIQSPRHLIKEKRETATLKCYPIPRHDTVYWYQQGPGQDPQFLISFYEKMQSDKGSIPDRFSAQQFSDYHSELNMSSLELGDSALYFCASSPITWNEQFFGPGTRLTVL.